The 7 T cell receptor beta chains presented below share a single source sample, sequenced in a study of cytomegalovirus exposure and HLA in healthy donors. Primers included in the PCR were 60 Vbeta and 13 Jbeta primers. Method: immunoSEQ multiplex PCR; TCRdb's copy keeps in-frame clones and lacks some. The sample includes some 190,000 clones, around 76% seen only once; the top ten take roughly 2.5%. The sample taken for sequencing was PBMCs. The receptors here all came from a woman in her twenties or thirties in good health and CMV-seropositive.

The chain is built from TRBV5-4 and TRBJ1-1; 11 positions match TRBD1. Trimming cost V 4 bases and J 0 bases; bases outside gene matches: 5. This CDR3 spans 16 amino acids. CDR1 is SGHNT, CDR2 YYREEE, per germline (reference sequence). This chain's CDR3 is CASSGQGARMNTEAFF. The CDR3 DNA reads TGTGCCAGCAGCGGACAGGGGGCCAGGATGAACACTGAAGCTTTCTTT.

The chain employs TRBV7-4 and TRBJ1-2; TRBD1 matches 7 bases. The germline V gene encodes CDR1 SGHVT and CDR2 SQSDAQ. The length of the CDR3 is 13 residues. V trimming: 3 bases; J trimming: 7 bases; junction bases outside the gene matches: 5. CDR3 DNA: TGTGCCAGCAGCTTCCGGACAGGCCCTGGCTACACCTTC. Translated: CASSFRTGPGYTF.

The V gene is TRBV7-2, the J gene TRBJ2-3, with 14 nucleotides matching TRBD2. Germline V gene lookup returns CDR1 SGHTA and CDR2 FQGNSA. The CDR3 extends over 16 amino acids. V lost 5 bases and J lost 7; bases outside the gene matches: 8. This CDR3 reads CASSAWTSGGPYTQYF. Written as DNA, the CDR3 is TGTGCCAGCAGCGCCTGGACTAGCGGGGGGCCTTATACGCAGTATTTT.

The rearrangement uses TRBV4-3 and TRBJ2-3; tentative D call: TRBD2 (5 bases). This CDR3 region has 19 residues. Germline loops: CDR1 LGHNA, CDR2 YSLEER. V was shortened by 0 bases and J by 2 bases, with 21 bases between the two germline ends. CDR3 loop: CASSQDRGRRQNFTDTQYF. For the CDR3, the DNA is TGCGCCAGCAGCCAAGATCGAGGGCGGCGGCAGAATTTCACAGATACGCAGTATTTT.

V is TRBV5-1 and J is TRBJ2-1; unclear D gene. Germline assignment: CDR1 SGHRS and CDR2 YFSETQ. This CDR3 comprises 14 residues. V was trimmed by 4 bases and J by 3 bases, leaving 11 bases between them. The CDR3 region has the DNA TGCGCCAGCAGCCCCGGTTCAAGCTACAATGAGCAGTTCTTC. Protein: CASSPGSSYNEQFF. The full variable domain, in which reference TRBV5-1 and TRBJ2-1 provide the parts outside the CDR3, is KAGVTQTPRYLIKTRGQQVTLSCSPISGHRSVSWYQQTPGQGLQFLFEYFSETQRNKGNFPGRFSGRQFSNSRSEMNVSTLELGDSALYLCASSPGSSYNEQFFGPGTRLTVL.

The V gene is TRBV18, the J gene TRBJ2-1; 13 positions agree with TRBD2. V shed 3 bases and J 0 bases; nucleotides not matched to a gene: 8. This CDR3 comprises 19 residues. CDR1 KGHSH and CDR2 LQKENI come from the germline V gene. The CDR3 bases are TGTGCCAGCTCACCGAGACTAGCGGGGGGTACGAGCTCCTACAATGAGCAGTTCTTC. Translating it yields CASSPRLAGGTSSYNEQFF.

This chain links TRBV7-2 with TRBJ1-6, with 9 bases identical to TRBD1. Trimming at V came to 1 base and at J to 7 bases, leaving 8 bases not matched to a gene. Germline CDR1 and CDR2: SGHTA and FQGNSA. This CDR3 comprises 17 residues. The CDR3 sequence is CASSLEWGTGSNSPLHF. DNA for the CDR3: TGTGCCAGCAGCTTAGAATGGGGGACAGGGTCAAATTCACCCCTCCACTTT.